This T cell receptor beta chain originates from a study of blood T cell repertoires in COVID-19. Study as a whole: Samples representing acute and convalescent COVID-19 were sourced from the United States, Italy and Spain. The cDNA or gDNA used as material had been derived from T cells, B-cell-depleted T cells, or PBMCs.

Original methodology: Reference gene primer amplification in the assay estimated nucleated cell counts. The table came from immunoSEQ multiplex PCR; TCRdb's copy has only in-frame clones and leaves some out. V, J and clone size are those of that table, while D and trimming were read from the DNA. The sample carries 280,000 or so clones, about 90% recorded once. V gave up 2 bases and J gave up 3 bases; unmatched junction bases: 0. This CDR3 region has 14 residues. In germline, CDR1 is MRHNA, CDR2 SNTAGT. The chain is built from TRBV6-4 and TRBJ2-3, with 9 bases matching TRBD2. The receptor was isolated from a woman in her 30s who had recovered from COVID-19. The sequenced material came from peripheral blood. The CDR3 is CASSDLAGTDTQYF. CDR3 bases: TGTGCCAGCAGTGACCTAGCGGGGACAGATACGCAGTATTTT.